What follows describes a single T cell receptor beta chain. This clone appeared a few times. Its target antigen remains unknown. Nothing much larger sits one base from this clone, and base qualities are not available. From the cysteine up to the phenylalanine, the CDR3 has a length of 13 residues. Solely the CDR3 DNA is kept, with 39 bases framed from the first base. The germline V gene (reference sequence) supplies CDR1 SEHNR and CDR2 FQNEAQ. V lost 5 bases and J lost 4 bases; the stretch between them is 11 bases long. Libraries were constructed by the immunoSEQ multiplex PCR assay. A mixture of 60 forward primers for TCR Vbeta segments and 13 reverse primers for TCR Jbeta segments was used in the multiplex PCR. A multiplex PCR assay on genomic DNA amplified the CDR3 region of rearranged TCR beta genes. The Illumina HiSeq System was used to sequence the amplified TCR beta libraries as 87-base-pair reads. The source study handled its data this way. A later analysis tallied tens of millions of unique TCR beta chains across the 610 or so repertoires, and about 10 million of those chains were shared by two or more donors. Raw reads were error-corrected and collapsed into unique sequences by a nearest-neighbor algorithm in which closely related sequences were merged to remove PCR and sequencing errors. Alignment of CDR3 sequences to IMGT reference sequences was used to assign V, D and J gene segments. For a sequence to be retained, at least a six-nucleotide match to both a V gene segment and a J gene segment was required. A rearrangement was called productive if the CDR3 had no stop codons and remained in frame with V and J, and every other rearrangement was called non-productive. CDR3 was defined according to IMGT convention as the region running from the second conserved V-encoded cysteine to the conserved J-encoded phenylalanine. The earlier analysis of roughly 590 of the donors excluded sequences that lacked an unambiguous match to a single V gene segment. In an earlier analysis of approximately 500 of the donors, a V segment was called functional when productive rearrangements were above 56.7%, and segregating when the standard deviation between donors exceeded 5%. A statistical classification framework was built for diagnosing cytomegalovirus status from the catalog of TCR beta chain sequences. In a later analysis, TCR nucleotide sequences were compared against IMGT/GENE-DB human TR gene sequences so that V and J genes could be assigned. A later analysis assigned CDR3 sequences and most-parsimonious VDJ recombination scenarios with the TCRdist pipeline. In a later analysis, each TCR beta chain was defined by its CDR3 amino acid sequence together with its V-gene family, and reads without a unique V-gene family were excluded. As a way to deal with suspected cross-contamination and a sequencing artifact, a later analysis dropped 450 to 600 nucleotide sequences that were highly shared and had low generation probability. A later analysis calculated a clonal expansion index for each public chain from normalized within-repertoire ranks of inferred template counts. In a later analysis, generation probabilities were computed with a VDJ recombination model fitted to out-of-frame rearrangements, and the resulting probabilities were checked against IGoR. In a later analysis, TCR-TCR, TCR-HLA and TCR-CMV co-occurrence was scored with hypergeometric tests, and a repertoire-size bias correction was applied to TCR pairs. To estimate false discovery rates, a later analysis permuted the HLA or CMV assignments 20 times. In a later analysis, co-occurring TCRs were grouped with DBSCAN, and TCRdist sequence similarity was added when clustering was performed within HLA-allele-positive subsets. Repertoires with fewer than 30,000 or more than 120,000 public chains, plus five repertoires with anomalous nucleotide sharing, were excluded from co-occurrence clustering. In TCRdb, the immuneACCESS table is reduced to in-frame sequences with V and J assigned. These tables do not hold every clone; where another copy was compared, an unresolved V gene accounts for under half, and the others remain unexplained. That table gives V, J and clone size, and the DNA gave D and trimming. For this sample the table gives approximately 120,000 clones, of which roughly 10% were detected only once. The leading ten clones occupy 4.6% of the sample.

The record originates from a study of cytomegalovirus exposure and HLA in healthy donors (dated 2017 in TCRdb). Describing the broader study: An earlier analysis of several hundred of the donors reported 276 Gb of sequence data and around 120 million unique TCR beta sequences from about 200 million T cells. About 300 gigabases of sequencing data and approximately 85 million unique TCR sequences were included in an early release covering under 650 HLA-typed donors. The genetic ancestry cluster associated with self-reported Caucasian donors included about four fifths of the roughly 390 genotyped donors. The study was designed to test whether signatures of past pathogen exposure could be identified by cataloging public T cell receptors. The study used immunosequencing to profile the T cell repertoires of approximately 630 subjects and linked those repertoires to cytomegalovirus serostatus. Along with the roughly 700-subject first cohort, a separate validation cohort of over a hundred different subjects was used. High-throughput TCR immunosequencing, statistical association of individual TCRs with disease status, and machine learning were combined to predict cytomegalovirus infection status. A later analysis re-examined previously published TCR beta repertoires from more than 550 donors and added high-resolution HLA genotyping to investigate patterns of TCR occurrence. In the later analysis, no new phenotypic data were used to find candidate immune exposures; instead, reliance was placed on TCR beta sequences and their occurrence across donors. An earlier analysis of nearly 600 of the donors applied high-throughput TCR beta sequencing to assess whether each TCR beta V gene segment acted as functional or pseudogenic. Alongside the repertoire data, information on donor age, sex, ethnicity and CMV serostatus was compiled. A later genetic analysis used genome-wide SNP genotypes for about 55% of the 666 donors, treating that subset as a discovery cohort. All discovery cohort repertoires had been generated on a single sequencing platform. HLA typing covered class I and class II loci at four-digit resolution. The number of typed donors differed by locus: 629-630 for A, B, C, DRB1 and DQB1; 522 for DQA1; 606 for DPA1; and about 470 for DPB1. Several DR-DQ haplotypes were treated as single units for association and clustering because of strong linkage in the cohort. Among 300 to 500 genotyped donors of the cohort, an average of approximately 220,000 unique TCR beta nucleotide sequences was sequenced per donor, of which roughly 18% were non-productive.

In total, just over 650 healthy bone marrow donors made up the cohort. At the time of sampling, every cohort member was nominally healthy, though immune exposures that went unrecorded were likely present. The donor was CMV seropositive and belonged to the group of 250 to 300 seropositive cohort members. A peripheral blood sample was provided by each donor, and peripheral blood mononuclear cells were used for TCR beta sequencing. Genomic DNA was extracted from the blood cell samples with the Qiagen DNeasy Blood Extraction Kit. The paper as a whole reports these results and caveats: CMV serostatus was the only immune exposure information available for the cohort. While some public TCRs were present in many individuals, most TCR sequences turned up only very rarely across donors. The earlier analysis of almost 600 of the donors excluded some 15 rarely observed V segments, including chromosome 9 orphons, because counts were too low. A cluster of highly shared sequence variants was judged likely to represent a technical artifact of the sequencing pipeline. Sequencing depth was assumed to be roughly uniform across donors in the presence/absence analyses, though that assumption may not hold. The authors suggested that the approach could potentially be generalized to other disease states and immunological phenotypes. Three of the identified cytomegalovirus-associated TCR beta chains were confirmed in vitro to be specific for cytomegalovirus antigens. In an earlier analysis of several hundred of the donors, most TCR beta V segments were observed in productive rearrangements about 90% or about 30% of the time, broadly matching IMGT annotations. In a later genetic analysis, fewer N-insertions in productive TCRs were reported among donors in an Asian-associated ancestry cluster than the roughly 700-donor mean. In both the original and validation cohorts, the classifier was reported to diagnose cytomegalovirus status with high specificity and sensitivity. According to a later analysis, parvovirus B19, influenza, CMV and Epstein-Barr virus appeared linked to several top co-occurrence clusters. Compared with equally common non-associated chains, HLA-associated TCR beta chains in a later analysis were more clonally expanded and had lower generation probabilities. Because the 87-base-pair reads could not distinguish some IMGT-functional V segments, including TRBV6-2 and TRBV6-3, those segments were excluded. An association between a missense DCLRE1C variant and V-gene and J-gene trimming of TCR beta chains was found in a later genetic analysis and replicated in an independent cohort. In a later analysis, TCR association rates were found to vary across HLA loci, with the most associated TCRs seen for DRB1 alleles and the fewest for HLA-C alleles. A further reported finding was that TCR beta sequences accurately predicted the HLA-A and HLA-B alleles for most subjects in the first cohort. This cohort had only TCR beta chains sequenced, and the lack of alpha or paired-chain data limited which features could be detected. HLA typing was unavailable for some donors at each locus, so association tests used only the typed subset. Correlated functional status among segregating V segments might be attributable to linkage disequilibrium, but an unknown experimental factor could not be ruled out. When HLA alleles, especially DR and DQ, strongly co-occurred, TCR associations were difficult to assign to individual alleles. The study listed 150 to 200 TCR beta chains as associated with cytomegalovirus. Specific HLA alleles were associated with 15,000 to 20,000 TCR beta sequences at a false discovery rate of 0.05 in a later analysis. Most CMV-associated TCR beta chains appeared to be HLA-restricted in a later analysis, and the HLA associations seemed to be driven largely by CMV exposure.

The sequence derives from a woman under 30 in good health and CMV-seropositive. The chain couples TRBV7-9 to TRBJ1-1; the D segment could be TRBD1, given 6 matching bases. Sequencing was performed on PBMCs. CDR3 protein: CASSPGQSTEAFF. The base sequence is TGTGCCAGCAGCCCCGGACAGTCCACTGAAGCTTTCTTT.